This T cell receptor beta chain was identified during a study of blood T cell repertoires in COVID-19. For the study at large: Donors in the United States, Italy and Spain gave samples during acute or convalescent COVID-19.

Germline V gene sequence: CDR1 GTSNPN, CDR2 SVGIG (reference sequence). The CDR3 loop spans 14 amino acids. Deletions cut 5 bases from V and 3 bases from J, with 17 bases between. Clones were sequenced by immunoSEQ multiplex PCR, and TCRdb holds only the in-frame ones, with some missing. In the table there are 150,000 to 200,000 clones, 81% of which are singletons. J is TRBJ2-7 and V is TRBV30; a weak D match, TRBD2 (6 bases). The sample was peripheral blood. The receptor was derived from a human donor in a cohort sampled during active COVID-19. This CDR3 reads CAWGTGENRYEQYF. Written as DNA, the CDR3 is TGTGCCTGGGGGACGGGGGAGAACCGCTACGAGCAGTACTTC.